The clone carrying this TCR beta chain was seen a single time. The antigen is not known. The data derive from a study of blood T cells in healthy people across ages. Turning to the study itself: Researchers report that template switching captured about one barcoded beta molecule per two T cells. Findings of the study overall: Observed TCR beta diversity per million T cells went down as age went up. This fall followed a roughly linear course with age.

Germline CDR1 is LGHNA and CDR2 is YSLEER. This CDR3 has 17 amino acids. The trim removed 0 bases at V and 3 bases at J, leaving 10 bases unmatched. Every donor gave approximately 10 milliliters of peripheral blood. PCR was performed a second time for 7 to 11 cycles using a sample-barcoded 5' primer and a J-beta primer mix. Every cDNA molecule carried a tag from a template-switch adaptor bearing 12 random nucleotides. MiXCR, applied by TCRdb to the 5' RACE reads, yields one record per CDR3 protein. There are about 900,000 distinct CDR3 sequences in the sample; roughly 60% occur only once, and 25% to 35% lies in the top ten.

The sample taken for sequencing was blood. This chain links TRBV4-3 with TRBJ1-2, with TRBD1 identical over 7 bases. This TCR derives from a man aged 25 to 40 in good health. The DNA of the CDR3 is TGCGCCAGCAGCCAAGAAGTAGTGGCCCAGGGGGACTATGGCTACACCTTC. Protein sequence: CASSQEVVAQGDYGYTF.